This TCR beta chain was identified during a study of PD-1 blockade in classical Hodgkin lymphoma. Overall study findings and caveats: Newly diagnosed patients had baseline TCR diversity that was reportedly lower than that of healthy donors. Prior therapy or disease activity may underlie the repertoire differences, whose causes remain undefined.

Germline CDR1 SEHNR, CDR2 FQNEAQ (reference sequence). The V and J ends lost 5 bases and 8 bases respectively, with 16 bases between them. The CDR3 extends over 14 amino acids. The method was immunoSEQ multiplex PCR; TCRdb's version includes in-frame clones alone and lacks a portion of them. The profile shows 17,000 or so clones, 90% of them singletons. Time point specified: newly diagnosed, previously untreated cHL patient sample. Comparator PBMCs were from newly diagnosed, untreated classical Hodgkin lymphoma. Remarks on this clone: Its target is unknown.

The source material was peripheral blood mononuclear cells (PBMCs). The source of this sequence is a human donor with classical Hodgkin lymphoma. The gene calls are TRBV7-9 and TRBJ1-5; D is uncertain. Here the CDR3 DNA reads TGTGCCAGCAGCCACAGTTCCCCTGGGGAGCCCCAGCATTTT. This sequence encodes CASSHSSPGEPQHF.